Listed below are T cell receptor beta chains from one sample, sequenced in a study of cytomegalovirus exposure and HLA in healthy donors. Clones were read by immunoSEQ multiplex PCR, and TCRdb kept only the in-frame ones, dropping some. The table has about 140,000 clones, 65% to 90% seen once. Source material: PBMCs. Every receptor here comes from a woman aged 25 to 39 in good health and CMV-seronegative. Each CDR3 is given with its conserved first and last residue. The D gene is left open where the match is weak. The size entry is marked missing in some rows and otherwise reads once, few, many or a size class.

v_call	j_call	d_call	clone_size	cdr3_aa	cdr3_nt
TRBV11-2	TRBJ2-1	TRBD1	once	CASSPEGDRGINEQFF	TGTGCCAGCAGCCCAGAGGGGGACAGGGGAATAAATGAGCAGTTCTTC
TRBV2	TRBJ2-3	.	few	CASHTGSGSTDTQYF	TGTGCCAGTCACACGGGGAGCGGCAGCACAGATACGCAGTATTTT
TRBV15	TRBJ2-1	.	.	CATGDFDSYNEQFF	TGTGCCACAGGTGACTTTGACTCCTACAATGAGCAGTTCTTC
TRBV14	TRBJ2-7	TRBD2	.	CASSPWTSGVYEQYF	TGTGCCAGCAGCCCCTGGACTAGCGGGGTCTACGAGCAGTACTTC
TRBV27	TRBJ1-5	TRBD1	.	CASSPRDRGASYSNQPQHF	TGTGCCAGCAGTCCCCGGGACAGGGGGGCCTCGTATAGCAATCAGCCCCAGCATTTT
TRBV7-7	TRBJ1-1	.	once	CASSLSTDTEAFF	TGTGCCAGCAGCTTATCCACGGACACTGAAGCTTTCTTT
TRBV10-3	TRBJ1-5	.	.	CAISDTKYSNQPQHF	TGTGCCATCAGTGATACAAAGTATAGCAATCAGCCCCAGCATTTT
TRBV19	TRBJ2-7	TRBD1	once	CASRASGQGGTYEQYF	TGTGCCAGTAGGGCATCCGGACAGGGTGGAACCTACGAGCAGTACTTC
TRBV19	TRBJ2-7	TRBD2	.	CASSIRTSGGAPYEQYF	TGTGCCAGTAGTATAAGGACTAGCGGGGGGGCGCCCTACGAGCAGTACTTC
TRBV7-3	TRBJ2-5	TRBD1	.	CASSLMGQGGAETQYF	TGTGCCAGCAGCTTAATGGGACAGGGGGGGGCAGAGACCCAGTACTTC
TRBV7-9	TRBJ2-7	.	.	CASSAALGGPSVYEQYF	TGTGCCAGCAGCGCAGCCCTGGGGGGGCCCTCGGTCTACGAGCAGTACTTC
TRBV7-3	TRBJ2-1	.	.	CASSLTGTNNEQFF	TGTGCCAGCAGCTTAACCGGGACAAACAATGAGCAGTTCTTC
TRBV7-2	TRBJ2-4	TRBD2	.	CASSHIRGGKNIQYF	TGTGCCAGCAGCCATATACGGGGGGGCAAAAACATTCAGTACTTC
TRBV7-9	TRBJ2-1	TRBD2	.	CASSSSGRLNEQFF	TGTGCCAGCAGCTCCAGCGGGAGATTGAATGAGCAGTTCTTC
TRBV19	TRBJ2-1	TRBD2	.	CASKERESYNEQFF	TGTGCCAGTAAAGAGCGGGAGTCCTACAATGAGCAGTTCTTC
TRBV30	TRBJ2-3	.	.	CAWTGQEGSSQYF	TGTGCCTGGACAGGCCAGGAAGGAAGTTCGCAGTATTTT
TRBV4-2	TRBJ2-1	.	.	CASSQEASTYNEQFF	TGTGCCAGCAGCCAAGAAGCGTCAACCTACAATGAGCAGTTCTTC
TRBV5-4	TRBJ2-3	TRBD2	.	CASSPLSGRTDTQYF	TGTGCCAGCAGCCCCCTGAGCGGGAGAACAGATACGCAGTATTTT
TRBV30	TRBJ2-5	TRBD2	once	CAWSLTSAETQYF	TGTGCCTGGAGCCTGACTAGCGCGGAGACCCAGTACTTC
TRBV28	TRBJ2-1	TRBD1	.	CASSWTGTNEQFF	TGTGCCAGCAGCTGGACAGGGACCAATGAGCAGTTCTTC
TRBV4-1	TRBJ1-3	.	.	CASSPRTLSGNTIYF	TGCGCCAGCAGCCCGCGGACACTCTCTGGAAACACCATATATTTT
TRBV7-6	TRBJ2-5	TRBD1	.	CASSSPGTGEETQYF	TGTGCCAGCAGTTCGCCCGGGACAGGTGAAGAGACCCAGTACTTC
TRBV5-4	TRBJ2-1	.	.	CASSFYNGDSYNEQFF	TGTGCCAGCAGCTTTTATAACGGGGACTCCTACAATGAGCAGTTCTTC
TRBV6-5	TRBJ1-2	.	.	CASSSPGGSNYGYTF	TGTGCCAGCAGCTCCCCCGGGGGGTCTAACTATGGCTACACCTTC
TRBV7-9	TRBJ2-2	.	.	CASSLASGNTGELFF	TGTGCCAGCAGCTTAGCTAGCGGGAACACCGGGGAGCTGTTTTTT
TRBV5-5	TRBJ1-1	.	.	CASSRYRSSTSNTEAFF	TGTGCCAGCAGCAGATACAGGAGCTCAACCTCGAACACTGAAGCTTTCTTT
TRBV10-3	TRBJ1-2	.	.	CAISEGGDYGYTF	TGTGCCATCAGTGAGGGAGGGGACTATGGCTACACCTTC
TRBV10-3	TRBJ1-1	.	.	CAISEGVYTEAFF	TGTGCCATCAGTGAAGGGGTCTACACTGAAGCTTTCTTT
TRBV7-6	TRBJ2-2	TRBD2	.	CASSGTNGLAGSTGELFF	TGTGCCAGCAGCGGTACCAATGGACTAGCGGGATCGACCGGGGAGCTGTTTTTT
TRBV2	TRBJ2-6	.	.	CASNGVGANVLTF	TGTGCCAGCAACGGGGTCGGGGCCAACGTCCTGACTTTC
TRBV6-1	TRBJ2-3	.	.	CASMFQATSTDTQYF	TGTGCCAGCATGTTTCAGGCGACGAGCACAGATACGCAGTATTTT
TRBV5-1	TRBJ2-1	TRBD2	.	CASSLEPGGRAGEQFF	TGCGCCAGCAGCTTGGAGCCAGGCGGGAGGGCCGGTGAGCAGTTCTTC
TRBV28	TRBJ1-2	TRBD1	.	CASSGQGPPYGYTF	TGTGCCAGCAGTGGACAGGGGCCGCCCTATGGCTACACCTTC
TRBV10-1	TRBJ2-1	TRBD1	.	CASSEPGQGALGEQFF	TGCGCCAGCAGTGAGCCGGGACAGGGGGCGCTTGGTGAGCAGTTCTTC
TRBV29-1	TRBJ1-1	TRBD1	.	CSIKGTGLDTEAFF	TGCAGCATAAAAGGGACAGGGTTGGACACTGAAGCTTTCTTT
TRBV4-2	TRBJ1-1	.	few	CASSQARVSEAFF	TGTGCCAGCAGCCAAGCCAGGGTTTCTGAAGCTTTCTTT
TRBV5-1	TRBJ2-4	TRBD1	.	CASSLVGLTGIKDIQYF	TGCGCCAGCAGCTTGGTAGGACTGACAGGGATTAAGGACATTCAGTACTTC